This T cell receptor (beta chain) was found in a study of early T cells in non-severe SARS-CoV-2 infection. Across the whole study: Sequencing targeted bulk RNA from unsorted whole blood, leaving chains unpaired.

Each cDNA molecule carried a unique molecular identifier. TCRdb used MiXCR to reprocess the 5' RACE reads, holding one entry per CDR3 protein. The data hold 69,000 or so distinct CDR3 sequences, with under 15% observed a single time. Study-wide findings and caveats: Comparison of clonotypes with VDJdb favored anti-spike CD8 responses while missing private and CD4 specificities.

This clonotype was observed many times. Its target is not known. The TCR originated in an adult who was a healthcare worker with PCR-confirmed SARS-CoV-2 infection or an uninfected control (not recorded which). The material sequenced was whole blood.

The CDR3: CASTLHKILTSYNEQFF. CDR3 DNA sequence: TGTGCCAGCACCCTCCACAAGATACTTACTTCCTACAATGAGCAGTTCTTC. The rearrangement joins TRBV7-2 to TRBJ2-1; no firm D call. V gave up 7 bases and J gave up 1 base, with 20 bases separating them. Germline CDR1 SGHTA, CDR2 FQGNSA. This CDR3 contains 17 residues.